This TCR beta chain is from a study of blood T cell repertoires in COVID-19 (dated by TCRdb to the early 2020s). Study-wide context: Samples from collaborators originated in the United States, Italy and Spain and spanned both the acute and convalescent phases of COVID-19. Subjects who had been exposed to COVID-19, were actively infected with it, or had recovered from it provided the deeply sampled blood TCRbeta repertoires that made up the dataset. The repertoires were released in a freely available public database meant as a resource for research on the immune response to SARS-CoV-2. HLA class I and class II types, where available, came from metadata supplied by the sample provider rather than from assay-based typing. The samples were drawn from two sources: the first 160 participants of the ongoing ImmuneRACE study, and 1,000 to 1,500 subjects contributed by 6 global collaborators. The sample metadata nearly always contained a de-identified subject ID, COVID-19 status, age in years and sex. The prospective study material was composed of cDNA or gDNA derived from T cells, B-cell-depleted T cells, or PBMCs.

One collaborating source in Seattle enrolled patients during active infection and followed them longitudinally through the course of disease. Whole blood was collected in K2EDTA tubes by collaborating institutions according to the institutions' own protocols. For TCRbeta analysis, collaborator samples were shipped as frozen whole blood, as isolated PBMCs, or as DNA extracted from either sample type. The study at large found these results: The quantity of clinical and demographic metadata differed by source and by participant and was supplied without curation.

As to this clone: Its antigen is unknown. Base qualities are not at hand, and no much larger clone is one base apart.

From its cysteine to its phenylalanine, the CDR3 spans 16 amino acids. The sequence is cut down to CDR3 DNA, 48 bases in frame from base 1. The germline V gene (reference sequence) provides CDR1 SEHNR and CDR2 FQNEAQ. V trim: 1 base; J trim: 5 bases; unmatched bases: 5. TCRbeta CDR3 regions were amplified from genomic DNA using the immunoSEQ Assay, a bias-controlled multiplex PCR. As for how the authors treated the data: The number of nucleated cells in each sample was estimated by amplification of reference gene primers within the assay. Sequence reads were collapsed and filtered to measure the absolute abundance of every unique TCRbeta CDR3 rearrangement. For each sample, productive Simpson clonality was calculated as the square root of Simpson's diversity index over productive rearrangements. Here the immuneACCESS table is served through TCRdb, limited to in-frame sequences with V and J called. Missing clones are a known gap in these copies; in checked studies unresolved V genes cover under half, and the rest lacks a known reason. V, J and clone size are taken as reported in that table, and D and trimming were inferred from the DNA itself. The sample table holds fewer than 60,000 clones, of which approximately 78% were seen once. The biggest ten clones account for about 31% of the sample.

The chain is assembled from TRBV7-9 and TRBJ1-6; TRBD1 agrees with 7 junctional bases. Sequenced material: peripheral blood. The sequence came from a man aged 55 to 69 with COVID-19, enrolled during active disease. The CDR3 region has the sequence CASSLGAGTDNSPLHF. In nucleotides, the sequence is TGTGCCAGCAGCTTAGGTGCCGGGACAGATAATTCACCCCTCCACTTT.